The table lists the clone carrying this TCR beta chain with a few counts. Its antigen is not identified. Method: immunoSEQ multiplex PCR; TCRdb's copy keeps in-frame clones and lacks some. This sample has 110,000 or so clones, with around nine tenths found just once. This record belongs to a study of T cell responses to AZD1222 COVID-19 vaccine. Regarding the study as a whole: Close to half of spike-specific TCRs reportedly recognize unmutated variant regions.

The CDR3 consists of 15 residues. Per the germline V gene, CDR1 is SGHVS and CDR2 is FNYEAQ. With 3 bases clipped from V and 4 bases from J, the junction kept 5 bases outside the gene matches. This receptor was taken from an adult in good health. This sample comprised peripheral blood, obtained on day 0 of AZD1222 vaccination. The chain links TRBV7-6 to TRBJ2-3; 9 bases map to TRBD2. The CDR3 loop is CASSFSSGVADTQYF. The CDR3 nucleotides are TGTGCCAGCAGCTTTTCTAGCGGGGTTGCAGATACGCAGTATTTT.